The sequence of this T cell receptor beta chain was determined in a study of vaccination effects on CD4 cells after COVID-19. CD4+ T cells specific for antigen were expanded with viral peptide pools by the ViraFEST assay before sequencing. After roughly 9 days in culture, the CD4+ T cells were isolated. Neither prior SARS-CoV-2 infection nor positive nucleocapsid antibodies were present in the vaccine recipients. CDR1 is SGHDN, CDR2 FVKESK, per germline. The CDR3 spans 16 residues. Here immunoSEQ multiplex PCR was the method, and the copy in TCRdb shows in-frame clones only, minus some. The data contain tens of thousands of clones, 55% to 85% of them singletons. This clone was seen more than once but under ten times. Its cognate antigen is unknown. The junction shows a germline mismatch at one end, possibly a read error.

The chain uses TRBV14 and TRBJ1-3, with TRBD1 as a possible D gene (6 bases). This receptor was taken from a human donor who received a COVID-19 vaccine. This specimen consisted of CD4+ T cells from PBMCs cultured with HCoV-OC43 spike peptides, obtained before COVID-19 vaccination. As to subset: HCoV-OC43 spike overlapping peptide pool stimulation. CDR3 DNA sequence: TGTGCCAGCAGCCGAACACAGGGAATTACTGGAAACACTATATATTTT. It specifies CASSRTQGITGNTIYF.